One and the same sample provided the 30 T cell receptor beta chains below, sequenced in a study of blood T cell repertoires in COVID-19. Profiling relied on immunoSEQ multiplex PCR, and the TCRdb table lists in-frame clones only, not all of them. The table has some 280,000 clones, 75% to 90% seen once; the top ten hold 3%. The material sequenced was peripheral blood. Receptors originate from a woman aged 25 to 45 with active or convalescent COVID-19.

The genes are TRBV15 and TRBJ2-3; 8 bases map to TRBD2. The CDR3 is 13 residues long. The trim removed 3 bases at V and 6 bases at J, leaving 2 bases unmatched. CDR1 LNHNV and CDR2 YYDKDF come from the germline V gene (reference sequence). CDR3 DNA sequence: TGTGCCACCAGCAGGGGACTAGACGATACGCAGTATTTT. Translated: CATSRGLDDTQYF. Full variable domain (rest looked up from reference TRBV15 and TRBJ2-3): DAMVIQNPRYQVTQFGKPVTLSCSQTLNHNVMYWYQQKSSQAPKLLFHYYDKDFNNEADTPDNFQSRRPNTSFCFLDIRSPGLGDTAMYLCATSRGLDDTQYFGPGTRLTVL.

This clone was recorded only once. The CDR3 loop is CATTHNEQFF. CDR3 nucleotide sequence: TGTGCCACCACTCACAATGAGCAGTTCTTC. V is TRBV24-1 and J is TRBJ2-1; D not resolved. With 8 bases removed from V and 5 bases from J, the gap between germline ends came to 3 bases. This CDR3 is 10 amino acids long. The V gene's germline CDR1 is KGHDR and CDR2 SFDVKD.

This chain links TRBV19 with TRBJ1-5, with D tentatively TRBD1 (6 bases). The CDR3 spans 13 residues. The germline V gene has CDR1 LNHDA and CDR2 SQIVND (reference sequence). V lost 10 bases to trimming and J lost 6 bases, with 16 bases between them. The CDR3 DNA follows: TGTGCCACCGCTTGGGGGCTAGGTCAGCCCCAGCATTTT. This encodes CATAWGLGQPQHF.

V gene TRBV6-4 combines with J gene TRBJ2-1, with 11 bases aligning to TRBD1. Losses at the gene ends were 6 bases for V and 4 bases for J; bases not matched to a gene: 8. Germline V gene lookup returns CDR1 MRHNA and CDR2 SNTAGT. There are 16 residues in the CDR3. The CDR3 loop is CASSQGQGGGYNEQFF. The CDR3 DNA follows: TGTGCCAGCAGCCAGGGACAGGGGGGAGGTTACAATGAGCAGTTCTTC.

This clone has only one observation. The gene calls are TRBV5-4 and TRBJ2-1, with a tentative D call TRBD1 (6 bases). The CDR3 sequence is 13 residues long. V dropped 0 bases and J dropped 6 bases, with 7 bases sitting between them. Germline CDR1 is SGHNT and CDR2 is YYREEE (reference sequence). Written as DNA, the CDR3 is TGTGCCAGCAGCTTGGACAGGGTCAATGAGCAGTTCTTC. This sequence encodes CASSLDRVNEQFF.

This rearrangement joins TRBV2 to TRBJ2-1; 10 bases are a match to TRBD2. Germline CDR1 SNHLY, CDR2 FYNNEI. The CDR3 is 15 amino acids. Losses at the gene ends were 6 bases for V and 2 bases for J; bases not matched to a gene: 4. CDR3 in amino acids: CASRESGGAYNEQFF. The DNA of the CDR3 is TGTGCCAGCAGGGAAAGCGGGGGGGCCTACAATGAGCAGTTCTTC.

V and J are TRBV2 and TRBJ1-3; tentative D call: TRBD1 (6 bases). Germline V gene lookup returns CDR1 SNHLY and CDR2 FYNNEI. This CDR3 is built from 15 residues. Trimming took 2 bases from V and 2 from J, leaving 10 bases between them. The CDR3, as DNA: TGTGCCAGCAGTGAAAACCCAGGGGCTGGAAACACCATATATTTT. Residues: CASSENPGAGNTIYF.

Comments on this clone: Mismatch with germline at one junction end may stem from a read error. V and J are TRBV5-1 and TRBJ2-5, with D perhaps matching TRBD2 (7 bases). Germline values: CDR1 SGHRS, CDR2 YFSETQ. This CDR3 spans 15 amino acids. CDR3 sequence reads: CARSLGGPVGETQYF. The CDR3 bases are TGCGCCCGCAGCTTGGGGGGGCCCGTGGGGGAGACCCAGTACTTC. The whole variable domain, filled in from reference TRBV5-1 and TRBJ2-5, reads KAGVTQTPRYLIKTRGQQVTLSCSPISGHRSVSWYQQTPGQGLQFLFEYFSETQRNKGNFPGRFSGRQFSNSRSEMNVSTLELGDSALYLCARSLGGPVGETQYFGPGTRLLVL.

This chain uses TRBV28 with TRBJ2-7, with D possibly matching TRBD2 (6 bases). Germline CDR1 and CDR2: MDHEN and SYDVKM. V was pared by 5 bases and J by 2 bases, with 16 bases between. This CDR3 has 15 amino acids. For the CDR3, the DNA is TGTGCCAGCAGTCTAAGACAGTGGGGGGCCTACGAGCAGTACTTC. Encoded protein: CASSLRQWGAYEQYF.

The J gene is TRBJ1-5, the V gene TRBV30; no definite D call. This CDR3 contains 17 residues. V gave up 3 bases and J gave up 1 base, with 19 bases separating them. Germline V CDR1 and CDR2: GTSNPN, SVGIG (reference sequence). The DNA of the CDR3 is TGTGCCTGGAGCCCGGCCAGGCAGACTAGGAGCAATCAGCCCCAGCATTTT. This translates into CAWSPARQTRSNQPQHF.

The chain carries TRBV9 and TRBJ1-2; 7 bases fit TRBD1. Germline V gene lookup returns CDR1 SGDLS and CDR2 YYNGEE. This CDR3 is 14 amino acids long. V lost 0 bases, J lost 5 bases, and 4 bases stayed unmatched. The CDR3 nucleotides are TGTGCCAGCAGCGTAGGACAGGGTTCATATGGCTACACCTTC. It encodes CASSVGQGSYGYTF.

The V call is TRBV5-1, the J call TRBJ2-2; the match to TRBD1 covers 9 bases. V lost 1 base, J lost 0 bases, and 1 base stayed unmatched. Germline V CDR1 and CDR2: SGHRS, YFSETQ. The CDR3 covers 16 residues. The CDR3 sequence: CASSLWDRANTGELFF. Written as DNA, the CDR3 is TGCGCCAGCAGCTTGTGGGACAGGGCGAACACCGGGGAGCTGTTTTTT.

The rearrangement joins TRBV6-5 to TRBJ2-5; D unresolved. The V end lost 5 bases, the J end lost 5 bases, and 12 bases lay between the germline ends. This CDR3 is built from 13 residues. Germline V gene lookup returns CDR1 MNHEY and CDR2 SVGAGI. CDR3 DNA: TGTGCCAGCAGTCCCGAGGCAGTGGAGACCCAGTACTTC. Its protein is CASSPEAVETQYF.

The CDR3 spells CASSLGNTMSGEQFF. CDR3 nucleotide sequence: TGTGCCAGCAGCTTAGGCAATACCATGTCGGGTGAGCAGTTCTTC. The gene calls are TRBV11-3 and TRBJ2-1; D call uncertain. The CDR3 contains 15 residues. V was pared by 1 base and J by 9 bases, with 16 bases between. Germline CDR1 SGHNT, CDR2 YENEEA.

This chain connects TRBV27 to TRBJ2-5, with D maybe TRBD2 (6 bases). Trimming removed 5 bases at V and 5 bases at J, with 15 bases between. CDR3 length: 14 residues. CDR1 is MNHEY and CDR2 is SMNVEV in the germline V gene (reference sequence). This CDR3 is CASSGDFLGETQYF. The CDR3 coding sequence is TGTGCCAGCAGTGGGGACTTTTTGGGGGAGACCCAGTACTTC.

The chain uses TRBV5-4 and TRBJ2-1, with a weak D call TRBD1 (6 bases). The germline V gene has CDR1 SGHNT and CDR2 YYREEE (reference sequence). V gave up 5 bases and J gave up 6 bases, with 18 bases separating them. The CDR3 loop spans 15 amino acids. The CDR3 spells CASSHRARAANEQFF. The CDR3 DNA sequence: TGTGCCAGCAGTCACAGGGCCAGGGCCGCCAATGAGCAGTTCTTC.

The rearrangement links TRBV5-4 to TRBJ2-1; weak D call: TRBD2 (5 bases). V was pared by 5 bases and J by 7 bases, with 22 bases between. Germline CDR1 and CDR2: SGHNT and YYREEE (reference sequence). The CDR3 contains 16 residues. Here the CDR3 reads CASSPTPSQAENEQFF. The CDR3 bases are TGTGCCAGCAGTCCCACACCTTCTCAAGCGGAGAATGAGCAGTTCTTC.

The count of this clone is one. The chain employs TRBV2 and TRBJ1-5; TRBD1 matches 9 bases. Germline values: CDR1 SNHLY, CDR2 FYNNEI. The junction had 12 bases not matched to a gene; V was cut back by 5 bases and J by 7 bases. The CDR3 is made up of 16 amino acids. CDR3 sequence reads: CASSMTARQGGQPQHF. The CDR3 nucleotides read TGTGCCAGCAGTATGACCGCGAGACAGGGGGGACAGCCCCAGCATTTT.

This chain links TRBV19 with TRBJ2-1, with D possibly TRBD1 on 6 matching bases. The germline CDR1 and CDR2 sequences are LNHDA and SQIVND (reference sequence). V dropped 6 bases and J dropped 8 bases, with 14 bases sitting between them. The CDR3 covers 13 residues. For the CDR3, the DNA is TGTGCCAGTAGGGACAGTGTTGTGCATGAGCAGTTCTTC. It specifies CASRDSVVHEQFF. Using reference TRBV19 and TRBJ2-1 for the parts outside the CDR3, the full variable domain is DGGITQSPKYLFRKEGQNVTLSCEQNLNHDAMYWYRQDPGQGLRLIYYSQIVNDFQKGDIAEGYSVSREKKESFPLTVTSAQKNPTAFYLCASRDSVVHEQFFGPGTRLTVL.

The V gene is TRBV30, the J gene TRBJ2-5; tentatively, D is TRBD1 (6 bases). The CDR3 loop spans 17 amino acids. In germline, CDR1 is GTSNPN, CDR2 SVGIG (reference sequence). With 2 bases removed from V and 1 base from J, the gap between germline ends came to 20 bases. CDR3 DNA sequence: TGTGCCTGGAGTCAGCTCCCCCGACAGGCCGTCCAAGAGACCCAGTACTTC. Its translation: CAWSQLPRQAVQETQYF. The full variable domain, with the rest looked up from reference TRBV30 and TRBJ2-5, is SQTIHQWPATLVQPVGSPLSLECTVEGTSNPNLYWYRQAAGRGLQLLFYSVGIGQISSEVPQNLSASRPQDRQFILSSKKLLLSDSGFYLCAWSQLPRQAVQETQYFGPGTRLLVL.

CDR3 protein: CASGRGGEAFF. Here the CDR3 DNA reads TGTGCTAGTGGCCGAGGAGGAGAAGCTTTCTTT. The rearrangement joins TRBV12-5 to TRBJ1-1; D not certain. Germline V CDR1 and CDR2: LGHNT, FRNRAP. The CDR3 totals 11 residues. V dropped 6 bases and J dropped 8 bases, with 10 bases sitting between them. Complete variable domain (other parts from reference TRBV12-5 and TRBJ1-1): DARVTQTPRHKVTEMGQEVTMRCQPILGHNTVFWYRQTMMQGLELLAYFRNRAPLDDSGMPKDRFSAEMPDATLATLKIQPSEPRDSAVYFCASGRGGEAFFGQGTRLTVV.

V usage is TRBV19 and J usage is TRBJ2-2; D might be TRBD1 (5 bases). Trimming removed 3 bases from V and 1 base from J, with 6 bases in between. CDR1 and CDR2 from the germline V gene are LNHDA and SQIVND (reference sequence). CDR3 length: 14 residues. CDR3 amino acids: CASSIGQNTGELFF. Written as DNA, the CDR3 is TGTGCCAGTAGTATTGGACAGAACACCGGGGAGCTGTTTTTT. The variable domain in full, completed from reference TRBV19 and TRBJ2-2, reads DGGITQSPKYLFRKEGQNVTLSCEQNLNHDAMYWYRQDPGQGLRLIYYSQIVNDFQKGDIAEGYSVSREKKESFPLTVTSAQKNPTAFYLCASSIGQNTGELFFGEGSRLTVL.

The rearrangement links TRBV10-3 to TRBJ1-2, with 9 nucleotides matching TRBD1. J gave up 3 bases and V 6 bases, and 11 bases lay outside the gene matches. Germline lookup yields CDR1 ENHRY and CDR2 SYGVKD. This CDR3 spans 16 amino acids. The CDR3 spells CAIRDRGQSMDYGYTF. The CDR3 nucleotides are TGTGCCATCAGGGACAGGGGCCAATCCATGGACTATGGCTACACCTTC.

The rearrangement links TRBV12-3 or TRBV12-4 to TRBJ2-3; 8 bases map to TRBD1. The trim removed 8 bases at V and 10 bases at J, leaving 5 bases unmatched. CDR3 length: 11 amino acids. For the CDR3, the DNA is TGTGCCAGCGGTCGGGACAGGTCGCAGTATTTT. This encodes CASGRDRSQYF.

The chain joins TRBV7-2 to TRBJ2-1, with a weak D call TRBD2 (5 bases). With 1 base removed from V and 7 bases from J, the gap between germline ends came to 11 bases. The germline gives CDR1 SGHTA, CDR2 FQGNSA. The CDR3 is 14 residues long. This CDR3 reads CASSLGGNRNEQFF. The CDR3 coding sequence is TGTGCCAGCAGCTTAGGAGGGAATCGTAATGAGCAGTTCTTC.

V usage is TRBV28 and J usage is TRBJ1-1; D not certain. The CDR3 runs 13 residues. From germline, CDR1 is MDHEN and CDR2 SYDVKM. Between the trimmed V and J ends, which lost 3 bases and 4 bases, there was a span of 9 bases. This chain's CDR3 is CASSFRRSTEAFF. The CDR3 nucleotides read TGTGCCAGCAGTTTTAGGAGGAGCACTGAAGCTTTCTTT.

The rearrangement links TRBV5-1 to TRBJ2-2; no clear D. The CDR3 has 15 residues. Germline V gene lookup returns CDR1 SGHRS and CDR2 YFSETQ. V lost 2 bases and J lost 4, with 12 bases in between. The CDR3 loop is CASSFPPGATGELFF. The CDR3 DNA sequence: TGCGCCAGCAGCTTCCCCCCCGGTGCCACCGGGGAGCTGTTTTTT.

The chain uses TRBV9 and TRBJ1-2; 7 bases line up with TRBD1. V gave up 3 bases and J gave up 1 base; unmatched junction bases: 9. The CDR3 has 16 amino acids. Germline values: CDR1 SGDLS, CDR2 YYNGEE. CDR3 loop: CASSAPRDRDNYGYTF. The CDR3 region has the DNA TGTGCCAGCAGCGCACCGAGGGACAGAGATAACTATGGCTACACCTTC.

The count of this clone is one. The rearrangement uses TRBV6-5 and TRBJ2-1, with D perhaps TRBD1 (6 bases). The germline V gene encodes CDR1 MNHEY and CDR2 SVGAGI. V gave up 7 bases and J gave up 2 bases, with 15 bases separating them. The CDR3 runs 15 residues. The chain's CDR3 is CASTSRGSTYNEQFF. CDR3 bases: TGTGCCAGCACCTCAAGGGGGTCCACCTACAATGAGCAGTTCTTC.

This clone is a singleton in its sample. The chain has TRBV30 and TRBJ1-2; D is uncertain. Per the germline V gene, CDR1 is GTSNPN and CDR2 is SVGIG (reference sequence). V shed 0 bases and J shed 6 bases, with 11 bases lying between them. The CDR3 runs to 13 residues. The CDR3 DNA sequence: TGTGCCTGGAGTGTACGTCAGGTTAATGGCTACACCTTC. Its translation: CAWSVRQVNGYTF.